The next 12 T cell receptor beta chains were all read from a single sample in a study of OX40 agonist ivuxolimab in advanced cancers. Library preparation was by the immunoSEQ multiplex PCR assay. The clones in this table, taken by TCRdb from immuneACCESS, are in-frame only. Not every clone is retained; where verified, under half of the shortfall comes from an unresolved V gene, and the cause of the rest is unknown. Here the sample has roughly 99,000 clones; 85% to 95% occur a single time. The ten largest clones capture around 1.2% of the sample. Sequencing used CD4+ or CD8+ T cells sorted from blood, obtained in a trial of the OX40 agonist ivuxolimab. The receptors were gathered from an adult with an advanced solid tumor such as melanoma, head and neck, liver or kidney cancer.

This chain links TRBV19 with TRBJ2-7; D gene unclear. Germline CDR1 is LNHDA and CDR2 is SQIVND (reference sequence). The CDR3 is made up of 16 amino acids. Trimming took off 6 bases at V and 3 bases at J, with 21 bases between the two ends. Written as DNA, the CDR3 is TGTGCCAGTAGACGAGGCGGTCTCTCCCTAATCTACGAGCAGTACTTC. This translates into CASRRGGLSLIYEQYF.

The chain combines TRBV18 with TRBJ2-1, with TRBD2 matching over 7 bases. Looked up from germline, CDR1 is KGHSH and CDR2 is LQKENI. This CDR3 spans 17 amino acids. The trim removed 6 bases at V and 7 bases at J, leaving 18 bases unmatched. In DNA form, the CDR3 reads TGTGCCAGCTCCCCCGCCGGATCTGGCGGGAGCGGTAATGAGCAGTTCTTC. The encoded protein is CASSPAGSGGSGNEQFF.

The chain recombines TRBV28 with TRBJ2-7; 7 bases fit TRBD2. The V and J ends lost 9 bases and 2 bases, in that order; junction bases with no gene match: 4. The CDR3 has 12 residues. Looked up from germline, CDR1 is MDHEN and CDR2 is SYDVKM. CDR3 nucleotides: TGTGCCAGTACTAGCGTAACCTACGAGCAGTACTTC. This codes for CASTSVTYEQYF.

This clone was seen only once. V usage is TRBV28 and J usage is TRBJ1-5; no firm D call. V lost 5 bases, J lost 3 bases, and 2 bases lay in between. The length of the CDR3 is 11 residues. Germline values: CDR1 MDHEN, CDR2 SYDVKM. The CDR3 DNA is TGTGCCAGCAGTGTCAATCAGCCCCAGCATTTT. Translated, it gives CASSVNQPQHF.

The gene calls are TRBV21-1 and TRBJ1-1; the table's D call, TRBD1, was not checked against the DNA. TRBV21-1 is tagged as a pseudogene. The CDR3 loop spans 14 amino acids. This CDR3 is CASSQGQMNTEAFF. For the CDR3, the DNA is TGTGCCAGCAGCCAGGGACAGATGAACACTGAAGCTTTCTTT.

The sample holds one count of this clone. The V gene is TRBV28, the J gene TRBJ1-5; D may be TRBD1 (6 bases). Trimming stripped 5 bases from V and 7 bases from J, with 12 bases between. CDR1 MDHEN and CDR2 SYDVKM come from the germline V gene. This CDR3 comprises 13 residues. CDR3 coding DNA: TGTGCCAGCAGTGCGGGACAACCCCAGCCCCAGCATTTT. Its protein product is CASSAGQPQPQHF. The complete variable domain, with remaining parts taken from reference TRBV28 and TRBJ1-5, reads DVKVTQSSRYLVKRTGEKVFLECVQDMDHENMFWYRQDPGLGLRLIYFSYDVKMKEKGDIPEGYSVSREKKERFSLILESASTNQTSMYLCASSAGQPQPQHFGDGTRLSIL.

In nucleotides, the CDR3 is TGTGCCAGCAGCTTAGCGTGGGGGAGAAATGAAAAACTGTTTTTT. It codes for CASSLAWGRNEKLFF. This chain links TRBV7-6 with TRBJ1-4, with TRBD1 as a possible D gene (5 bases). Looked up from germline, CDR1 is SGHVS and CDR2 is FNYEAQ. The CDR3 contains 15 residues. With 0 bases removed from V and 5 bases from J, the gap between germline ends came to 10 bases.

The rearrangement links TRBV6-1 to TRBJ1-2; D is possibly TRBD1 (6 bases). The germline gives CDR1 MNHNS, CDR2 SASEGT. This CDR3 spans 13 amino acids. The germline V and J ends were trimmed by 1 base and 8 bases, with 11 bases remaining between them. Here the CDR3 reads CASSEVRGSGYTF. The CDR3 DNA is TGTGCCAGCAGTGAAGTCAGGGGTAGCGGCTACACCTTC.

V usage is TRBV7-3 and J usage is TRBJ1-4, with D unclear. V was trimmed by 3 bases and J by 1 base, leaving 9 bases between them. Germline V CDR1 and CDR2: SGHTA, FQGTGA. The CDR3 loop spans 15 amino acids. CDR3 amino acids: CASSLVRGTNEKLFF. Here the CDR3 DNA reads TGTGCCAGCAGCTTGGTACGCGGAACTAATGAAAAACTGTTTTTT.

As DNA, the CDR3 is TGTGCCAGCAGGGACGGGACCTCGATGTACGAGCAGTACTTC. It encodes CASRDGTSMYEQYF. The gene calls are TRBV28 and TRBJ2-7; D possibly uses TRBD1 or TRBD2 (5 bases each). Trimming pared 6 bases from V and 4 bases from J, leaving 16 bases between. Germline lookup yields CDR1 MDHEN and CDR2 SYDVKM. The CDR3 has 14 residues.

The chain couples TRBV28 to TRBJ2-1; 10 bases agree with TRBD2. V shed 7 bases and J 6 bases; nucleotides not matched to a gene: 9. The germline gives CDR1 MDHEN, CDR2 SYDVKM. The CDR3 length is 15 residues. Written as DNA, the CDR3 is TGTGCCAGCAATGTGGCTAGCGGGGGAGCCAATGAGCAGTTCTTC. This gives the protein CASNVASGGANEQFF.

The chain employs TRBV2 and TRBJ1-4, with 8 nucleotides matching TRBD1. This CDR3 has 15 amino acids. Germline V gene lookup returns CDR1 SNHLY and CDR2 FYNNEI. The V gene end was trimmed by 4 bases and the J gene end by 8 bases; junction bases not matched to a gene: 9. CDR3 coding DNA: TGTGCCAGCAGTGTGAAGGGACAGGCAGGGGAAAAACTGTTTTTT. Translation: CASSVKGQAGEKLFF.